Following are 29 T cell receptor beta chains from one sample sequenced in a study of shared T cell receptors in the human thymus. The assay was immunoSEQ multiplex PCR, and TCRdb's table has in-frame clones only and misses some. The table has 630,000 or so clones, about 90% seen once; the top ten hold 0.0094%. These data also formed part of another study, on human thymus T cells.

The sample comprised thymocytes. These receptors were obtained from a boy under three years old with a congenital heart defect.

This chain connects TRBV5-6 to TRBJ2-7, with 8 positions matching TRBD1. From germline, CDR1 is SGHDT and CDR2 YYEEEE. The CDR3 has 14 amino acids. V lost 6 bases and J lost 2; bases outside the gene matches: 7. CDR3 in DNA: TGTGCCAGCACAGGGGGCGCTTCGACCTACGAGCAGTACTTC. It codes for CASTGGASTYEQYF.

V is TRBV4-2 and J is TRBJ2-7, with 11 bases fitting TRBD1. Germline CDR1 LGHNA, CDR2 YNFKEQ. The CDR3 sequence is 17 residues long. Trimming at V came to 0 bases and at J to 5 bases, leaving 9 bases not matched to a gene. CDR3 nucleotides: TGTGCCAGCAGCCAAGATGGACAGGGGGCTGGCCGCAACGAGCAGTACTTC. Translating it yields CASSQDGQGAGRNEQYF.

The chain links TRBV29-1 to TRBJ1-5, with D possibly being TRBD1 (5 bases). The CDR3 consists of 15 residues. Germline V lookup: CDR1 SQVTM, CDR2 ANQGSEA. V was shortened by 4 bases and J by 1 base, with 14 bases between the two germline ends. This CDR3 is CSVVTQGASNQPQHF. The CDR3 bases are TGCAGCGTTGTGACCCAAGGGGCAAGCAATCAGCCCCAGCATTTT. The whole variable domain, remainder taken from reference TRBV29-1 and TRBJ1-5, is SAVISQKPSRDICQRGTSLTIQCQVDSQVTMMFWYRQQPGQSLTLIATANQGSEATYESGFVIDKFPISRPNLTFSTLTVSNMSPEDSSIYLCSVVTQGASNQPQHFGDGTRLSIL.

The gene calls are TRBV4-3 and TRBJ2-3; 9 positions agree with TRBD2. CDR1 is LGHNA and CDR2 is YSLEER in the germline V gene. The CDR3 length is 18 residues. Trimming cost V 3 bases and J 8 bases; bases outside gene matches: 18. CDR3 nucleotides: TGCGCCAGCAGCCATTTGTCTGCGCCTAGCGGGATGGTCGGTACGCAGTATTTT. Residues: CASSHLSAPSGMVGTQYF.

This chain links TRBV7-8 with TRBJ2-2; D is perhaps TRBD1 (6 bases). V was pared by 7 bases and J by 5 bases, with 17 bases between. CDR1 is SGHVS, CDR2 FQNEAQ, per germline. This CDR3 comprises 15 residues. CDR3 sequence: CASISPRGLTGELFF. For the CDR3, the DNA is TGTGCCAGCATTTCACCCAGGGGCCTGACCGGGGAGCTGTTTTTT.

The chain links TRBV5-1 to TRBJ2-3; unclear D gene. CDR3 length: 13 amino acids. CDR1 is SGHRS, CDR2 YFSETQ, per germline. With 6 bases removed from V and 5 bases from J, the gap between germline ends came to 13 bases. The CDR3 sequence is CASTWRLGDTQYF. The CDR3 region has the DNA TGCGCCAGCACCTGGAGACTGGGAGATACGCAGTATTTT.

This chain uses TRBV15 with TRBJ2-4, with TRBD1 matching 12 bases. J lost 0 bases, V lost 1 base, and 16 bases had no gene match. The CDR3 covers 22 residues. Per germline, CDR1 LNHNV and CDR2 YYDKDF (reference sequence). The CDR3 is CATSRGIAGQGAFHLAKNIQYF. The CDR3 bases are TGTGCCACCAGCAGAGGGATTGCGGGACAGGGGGCTTTCCATCTAGCCAAAAACATTCAGTACTTC. Using reference TRBV15 and TRBJ2-4 for the parts outside the CDR3, the full variable domain is DAMVIQNPRYQVTQFGKPVTLSCSQTLNHNVMYWYQQKSSQAPKLLFHYYDKDFNNEADTPDNFQSRRPNTSFCFLDIRSPGLGDTAMYLCATSRGIAGQGAFHLAKNIQYFGAGTRLSVL.

This chain links TRBV5-4 with TRBJ2-5, with D tentatively TRBD1 (6 bases). CDR1 is SGHNT and CDR2 is YYREEE in the germline V gene (reference sequence). Trimming left V 4 bases short and J 3 bases short, with 13 bases between. The CDR3 runs to 14 residues. CDR3 residues: CASSRYQGKETQYF. The CDR3 region has the DNA TGTGCCAGCAGCCGATACCAGGGGAAAGAGACCCAGTACTTC.

V is TRBV4-1 and J is TRBJ1-1; D is undetermined. V was pared by 1 base and J by 2 bases, with 20 bases between. Germline CDR1 is MGHRA and CDR2 is YSYEKL. The CDR3 covers 18 residues. The CDR3 here is CASSQGPLPRSPNTEAFF. DNA for the CDR3: TGCGCCAGCAGCCAAGGCCCCCTGCCGAGGTCACCTAACACTGAAGCTTTCTTT.

The chain recombines TRBV29-1 with TRBJ2-5; no firm D call. The DNA end favors TRBJ2-7, so the J call may be wrong. This CDR3 has 11 residues. Germline CDR1 and CDR2: SQVTM and ANQGSEA. In DNA form, the CDR3 reads TGCAGCGTTGTTTTCCCCAACGAGCAGTACTTC. Translating gives CSVVFPNEQYF.

In DNA, the CDR3 is TGTGCCAGCAGCAACCGGACTAGCGGGAGAGTAAACACCGGGGAGCTGTTTTTT. Amino acid sequence: CASSNRTSGRVNTGELFF. The genes are TRBV13 and TRBJ2-2; TRBD2 matches at 13 bases. The CDR3 runs 18 residues. From germline, CDR1 is PRHDT and CDR2 FYEKMQ (reference sequence). The J segment lost 2 bases and the V segment lost 5 bases, leaving 8 bases of the junction unmatched.

The chain joins TRBV6-1 to TRBJ1-2; the D is unclear. CDR3 length: 14 residues. Trimming stripped 0 bases from V and 6 bases from J, with 11 bases between. The V gene's germline CDR1 is MNHNS and CDR2 SASEGT. The CDR3 here is CASSEARGEDGYTF. CDR3 bases: TGTGCCAGCAGTGAAGCCCGGGGAGAAGATGGCTACACCTTC.

A few counts support this clone. This chain uses TRBV11-2 with TRBJ2-5; the match to TRBD1 covers 8 bases. CDR1 is SGHAT, CDR2 FQNNGV, per germline. The J segment lost 3 bases and the V segment lost 1 base, leaving 4 bases of the junction unmatched. This CDR3 has 15 amino acids. This CDR3 reads CASSLAGQGKETQYF. The CDR3 bases are TGTGCCAGCAGCTTAGCTGGACAGGGAAAAGAGACCCAGTACTTC.

The V and J genes are TRBV15 and TRBJ2-1; D call uncertain. Germline V lookup: CDR1 LNHNV, CDR2 YYDKDF (reference sequence). The CDR3 runs to 15 residues. Deletions cut 4 bases from V and 6 bases from J, with 16 bases between. CDR3 loop: CATSIRRKGGNEQFF. In DNA form, the CDR3 reads TGTGCCACCAGCATCCGACGAAAAGGCGGCAATGAGCAGTTCTTC. The full variable domain, completed using reference TRBV15 and TRBJ2-1, is DAMVIQNPRYQVTQFGKPVTLSCSQTLNHNVMYWYQQKSSQAPKLLFHYYDKDFNNEADTPDNFQSRRPNTSFCFLDIRSPGLGDTAMYLCATSIRRKGGNEQFFGPGTRLTVL.

V is TRBV18 and J is TRBJ2-1; 14 nucleotides align to TRBD2. This CDR3 is built from 16 residues. Germline CDR1 KGHSH, CDR2 LQKENI. Losses at the gene ends were 3 bases for V and 8 bases for J; bases not matched to a gene: 6. CDR3 bases: TGTGCCAGCTCACCGACCGGGACTAGCGGGAGAGATGAGCAGTTCTTC. This gives the protein CASSPTGTSGRDEQFF.

The chain recombines TRBV28 with TRBJ1-5; 9 nucleotides align to TRBD1. After removal of 2 bases from V and 1 base from J, the junction contained 9 bases not matched to a gene. This CDR3 region has 18 residues. CDR1 and CDR2 (germline): MDHEN, SYDVKM. CDR3 sequence (DNA): TGTGCCAGCAGTTTAGGGACAGGGAGGGTGGGGAGCAATCAGCCCCAGCATTTT. This codes for CASSLGTGRVGSNQPQHF.

For the CDR3, the DNA is TGTGCCAGCAGCTTCACGGAGCCCAGATATGATACGCAGTATTTT. Protein sequence: CASSFTEPRYDTQYF. This rearrangement joins TRBV7-2 to TRBJ2-3; D not certain. Deletions cut 3 bases from V and 6 bases from J, with 16 bases between. This CDR3 is built from 15 residues. Germline assignment: CDR1 SGHTA and CDR2 FQGNSA. The whole variable domain, filled in from reference TRBV7-2 and TRBJ2-3, reads GAGVSQSPSNKVTEKGKDVELRCDPISGHTALYWYRQSLGQGLEFLIYFQGNSAPDKSGLPSDRFSAERTGGSVSTLTIQRTQQEDSAVYLCASSFTEPRYDTQYFGPGTRLTVL.

The V gene is TRBV28, the J gene TRBJ2-7; possible D gene TRBD1, 5 bases. There are 17 residues in the CDR3. The V gene's germline CDR1 is MDHEN and CDR2 SYDVKM. V lost 3 bases to trimming and J lost 2 bases, with 20 bases between them. The CDR3 coding sequence is TGTGCCAGCAGTTTGTTCCCAGACAGTTCAGGCCCCTACGAGCAGTACTTC. Translated: CASSLFPDSSGPYEQYF.

The chain uses TRBV10-2 and TRBJ1-5, with a tentative D call TRBD1 (6 bases). The CDR3 consists of 16 residues. Trimming took 2 bases from V and 3 from J, leaving 14 bases between them. CDR1 and CDR2 from the germline V gene are WSHSY and SAAADI. CDR3 sequence (DNA): TGCGCCAGCAGTGAGGGACACACAGGGTTCAATCAGCCCCAGCATTTT. Translation: CASSEGHTGFNQPQHF.

This clone was picked up a small number of times. The rearrangement links TRBV15 to TRBJ2-3; tentatively, D is TRBD2 (5 bases). The CDR3 contains 16 residues. The V end was cut by 1 base, the J end by 1 base, with 12 bases between. The germline V gene encodes CDR1 LNHNV and CDR2 YYDKDF (reference sequence). CDR3 sequence (DNA): TGTGCCACCAGCAGAGGTAAAGAGCGGCGCACAGATACGCAGTATTTT. It encodes CATSRGKERRTDTQYF.

V and J are TRBV4-2 and TRBJ1-4; the match to TRBD1 covers 12 bases. The CDR3 extends over 19 amino acids. V shed 4 bases, J shed 3 bases, and the junction held 12 bases outside the gene matches. CDR1 is LGHNA and CDR2 is YNFKEQ in the germline V gene. Here the CDR3 reads CASSRNHRDRGQANEKLFF. DNA of the CDR3: TGTGCCAGCAGCCGAAACCACCGGGACAGGGGGCAGGCTAATGAAAAACTGTTTTTT.

The CDR3 nucleotides are TGCAGCGTTGAAGGGAACCCAGGGACTAGCGGCTACAATGAGCAGTTCTTC. Amino acids: CSVEGNPGTSGYNEQFF. This chain connects TRBV29-1 to TRBJ2-1; 11 bases line up with TRBD2. CDR1 SQVTM and CDR2 ANQGSEA come from the germline V gene. The CDR3 runs 17 residues. V lost 1 base, J lost 3 bases, and 8 bases stayed unmatched.

This chain links TRBV28 with TRBJ2-7; D is ambiguous. This CDR3 contains 14 residues. V was cut by 1 base and J by 7 bases, with 14 bases left in between. Per germline, CDR1 MDHEN and CDR2 SYDVKM. Here the CDR3 reads CASSLFGRVSEQYF. The CDR3 bases are TGTGCCAGCAGTTTATTTGGCCGGGTCTCTGAGCAGTACTTC.

The rearrangement links TRBV5-1 to TRBJ1-1; D might be TRBD1 (5 bases). The length of the CDR3 is 16 residues. V shed 0 bases and J shed 1 base, with 13 bases lying between them. CDR1 and CDR2 from the germline V gene are SGHRS and YFSETQ. The DNA of the CDR3 is TGCGCCAGCAGCTTGGCCCAGGGTGTGGAGAACACTGAAGCTTTCTTT. This sequence encodes CASSLAQGVENTEAFF.

This clone showed up just once. The J gene is TRBJ2-6, the V gene TRBV5-1; maybe TRBD1 (6 bases). The germline V gene encodes CDR1 SGHRS and CDR2 YFSETQ. With 3 bases removed from V and 2 bases from J, the gap between germline ends came to 15 bases. This CDR3 region has 17 residues. The CDR3 reads CASSSRDMVTGANVLTF. As DNA, the CDR3 is TGCGCCAGCAGCTCCCGGGACATGGTAACTGGGGCCAACGTCCTGACTTTC.

This clone appeared once. The rearrangement uses TRBV29-1 and TRBJ1-2; D gene ambiguous. Looked up from germline, CDR1 is SQVTM and CDR2 is ANQGSEA. V was clipped by 5 bases and J by 1 base, with 11 bases between them. The CDR3 runs 13 residues. The DNA of the CDR3 is TGCAGCGTTCTTAGCCGGGGTAACTATGGCTACACCTTC. Its protein is CSVLSRGNYGYTF.

This sequence joins TRBV5-4 and TRBJ1-1; tentatively, D is TRBD1 (6 bases). The CDR3 covers 15 residues. Per germline, CDR1 SGHNT and CDR2 YYREEE (reference sequence). The ends were cut back, 0 bases at V and 1 base at J, with 10 bases in the middle. The CDR3 DNA reads TGTGCCAGCAGCTTGGAGGGGGGGAAGAACACTGAAGCTTTCTTT. Its protein is CASSLEGGKNTEAFF.

This chain joins TRBV28 and TRBJ2-7; unclear D gene. The V gene's germline CDR1 is MDHEN and CDR2 SYDVKM. The CDR3 runs 15 residues. The ends were cut back, 2 bases at V and 1 base at J, with 12 bases in the middle. This CDR3 is CASSLVGRPSYEQYF. CDR3 bases: TGTGCCAGCAGTTTAGTAGGCAGGCCATCCTACGAGCAGTACTTC.

V is TRBV27 and J is TRBJ1-2; no clear D gene. The germline CDR1 and CDR2 sequences are MNHEY and SMNVEV (reference sequence). This CDR3 has 13 residues. V was cut by 10 bases and J by 2 bases, with 14 bases left in between. The chain's CDR3 is CATLGNINYGYTF. In DNA, the CDR3 is TGTGCCACCCTGGGCAACATCAACTATGGCTACACCTTC.